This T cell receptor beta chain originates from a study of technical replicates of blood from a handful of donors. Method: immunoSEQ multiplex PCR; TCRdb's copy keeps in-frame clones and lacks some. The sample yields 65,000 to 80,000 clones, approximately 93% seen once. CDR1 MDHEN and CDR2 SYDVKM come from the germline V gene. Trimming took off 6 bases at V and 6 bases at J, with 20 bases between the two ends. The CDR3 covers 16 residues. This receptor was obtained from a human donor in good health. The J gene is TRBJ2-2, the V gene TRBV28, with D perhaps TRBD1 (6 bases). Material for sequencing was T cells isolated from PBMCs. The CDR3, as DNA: TGTGCCAGCAGAACGACGGGACATTATAACCCCGGGGAGCTGTTTTTT. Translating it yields CASRTTGHYNPGELFF.